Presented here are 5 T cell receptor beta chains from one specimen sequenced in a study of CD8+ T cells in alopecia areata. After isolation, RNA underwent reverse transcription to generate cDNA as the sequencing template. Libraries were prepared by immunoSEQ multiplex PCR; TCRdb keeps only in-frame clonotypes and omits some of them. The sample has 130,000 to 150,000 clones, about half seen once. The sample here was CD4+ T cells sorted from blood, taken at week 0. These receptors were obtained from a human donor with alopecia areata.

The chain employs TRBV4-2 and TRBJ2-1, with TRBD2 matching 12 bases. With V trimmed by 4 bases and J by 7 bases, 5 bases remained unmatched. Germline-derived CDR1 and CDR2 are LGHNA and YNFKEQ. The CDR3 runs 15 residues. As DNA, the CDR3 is TGTGCCAGCAGCCCCCGGACTAGCGGGATAAATGAGCAGTTCTTC. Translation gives CASSPRTSGINEQFF.

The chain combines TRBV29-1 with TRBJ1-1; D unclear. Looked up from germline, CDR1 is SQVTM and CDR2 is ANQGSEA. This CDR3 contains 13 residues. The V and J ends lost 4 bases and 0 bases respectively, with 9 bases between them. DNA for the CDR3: TGCAGCGTTGTTCGCAGCATGAACACTGAAGCTTTCTTT. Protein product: CSVVRSMNTEAFF.

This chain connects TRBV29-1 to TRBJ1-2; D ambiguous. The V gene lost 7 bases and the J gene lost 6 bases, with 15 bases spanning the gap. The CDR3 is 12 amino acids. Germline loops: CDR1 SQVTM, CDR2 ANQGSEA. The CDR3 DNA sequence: TGCAGCGGCGAAAGGGTTTTAGATGGCTACACCTTC. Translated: CSGERVLDGYTF. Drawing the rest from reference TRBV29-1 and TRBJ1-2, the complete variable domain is SAVISQKPSRDICQRGTSLTIQCQVDSQVTMMFWYRQQPGQSLTLIATANQGSEATYESGFVIDKFPISRPNLTFSTLTVSNMSPEDSSIYLCSGERVLDGYTFGSGTRLTVV.

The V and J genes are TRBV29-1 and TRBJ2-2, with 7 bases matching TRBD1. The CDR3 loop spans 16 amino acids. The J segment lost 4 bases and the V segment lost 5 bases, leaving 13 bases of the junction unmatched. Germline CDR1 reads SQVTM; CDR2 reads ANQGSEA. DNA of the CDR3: TGCAGCGTTTCACAGGGGTTAAACCTAGGCACCGGGGAGCTGTTTTTT. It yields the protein CSVSQGLNLGTGELFF.

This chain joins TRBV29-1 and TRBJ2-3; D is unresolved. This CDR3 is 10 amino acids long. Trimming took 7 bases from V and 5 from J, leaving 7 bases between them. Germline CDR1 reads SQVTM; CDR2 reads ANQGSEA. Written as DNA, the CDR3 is TGCAGCGGTACCCGAGATACGCAGTATTTT. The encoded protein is CSGTRDTQYF.